The 24 T cell receptor beta chains below all came from one sample that was sequenced in a study of early T cells in non-severe SARS-CoV-2 infection. TCRdb recomputed calls from the 5' RACE reads with MiXCR, one row per CDR3 protein. The profile shows about 64,000 distinct CDR3 sequences, over 10% of them singletons. The source material was whole blood. These TCRs come from an adult who was a healthcare worker with PCR-confirmed SARS-CoV-2 infection or an uninfected control (not recorded which).

The rearrangement joins TRBV15 to TRBJ2-5; D call uncertain. There are 12 residues in the CDR3. Germline-derived CDR1 and CDR2 are LNHNV and YYDKDF (reference sequence). Trimming cost V 5 bases and J 5 bases, with 9 bases left between them. CDR3 sequence (DNA): TGTGCCACCAGCGAGGCAGTGGAGACCCAGTACTTC. Translation gives CATSEAVETQYF.

The chain employs TRBV10-3 and TRBJ2-2; 9 bases agree with TRBD1. Trimming at V came to 5 bases and at J to 3 bases, leaving 1 base not matched to a gene. The CDR3 runs 14 residues. The germline CDR1 and CDR2 sequences are ENHRY and SYGVKD. CDR3 sequence: CAISTGGYTGELFF. DNA for the CDR3: TGTGCCATCAGTACAGGGGGCTACACCGGGGAGCTGTTTTTT.

This clonotype occurred a few times. This chain joins TRBV5-4 and TRBJ1-1; no clear D gene. CDR1 is SGHNT and CDR2 is YYREEE in the germline V gene (reference sequence). The CDR3 runs to 14 residues. V was trimmed by 4 bases and J by 1 base, leaving 11 bases between them. In DNA form, the CDR3 reads TGTGCCAGCAGCCAGATCGAGGAGAACACTGAAGCTTTCTTT. This translates into CASSQIEENTEAFF.

Only a few counts were recorded for this clonotype. The genes are TRBV6-2 or TRBV6-3 and TRBJ2-3; tentatively, D is TRBD2 (5 bases). CDR1 and CDR2 from the germline V gene are MNHEY and SVGEGT. V gave up 8 bases and J gave up 2 bases, with 14 bases separating them. The CDR3 covers 14 residues. The DNA for the CDR3 is TGTGCCAGCGAAACGAGGGTATACACAGATACGCAGTATTTT. It is translated as CASETRVYTDTQYF.

This clonotype was observed a handful of times. V and J are TRBV7-9 and TRBJ1-4; TRBD1 matches at 8 bases. Germline CDR1 SEHNR, CDR2 FQNEAQ (reference sequence). The CDR3 is 16 amino acids. The ends lost 8 bases at V and 0 bases at J; junction bases unmatched: 8. The CDR3 region has the DNA TGTGCCAGCTTCCCCGCGACAGGGGCAACTAATGAAAAACTGTTTTTT. Translated: CASFPATGATNEKLFF.

This clonotype was counted between two and nine times. The genes are TRBV2 and TRBJ2-7; D remains ambiguous. The CDR3 sequence is 14 residues long. The germline V gene has CDR1 SNHLY and CDR2 FYNNEI. V lost 6 bases and J lost 5, with 17 bases in between. Here the CDR3 DNA reads TGTGCCAGCAGGCTTATGGTAAACGTCCACGAGCAGTACTTC. Protein product: CASRLMVNVHEQYF.

This clonotype showed up just a few times. The chain combines TRBV7-9 with TRBJ1-2; the D is unclear. This CDR3 has 15 residues. Between the trimmed V and J ends, which lost 1 base and 4 bases, there was a span of 13 bases. Per the germline V gene, CDR1 is SEHNR and CDR2 is FQNEAQ (reference sequence). The CDR3 protein is CASSLGSRDFYGYTF. The CDR3 nucleotides read TGTGCCAGCAGCTTAGGTTCCAGAGACTTCTATGGCTACACCTTC.

This clonotype was counted at least ten times. This chain uses TRBV29-1 with TRBJ1-1; unclear D gene. CDR3 length equals 12 residues. Per the germline V gene, CDR1 is SQVTM and CDR2 is ANQGSEA. The V and J ends lost 5 bases and 1 base respectively, with 8 bases between them. For the CDR3, the DNA is TGCAGCGTTAGGACTGAGAACACTGAAGCTTTCTTT. Protein product: CSVRTENTEAFF.

This clonotype was picked up many times. CDR3 DNA sequence: TGTGCCAGCAGCCAAGAAGGGGGCTCAATCTCCTACAATGAGCAGTTCTTC. It encodes CASSQEGGSISYNEQFF. The gene calls are TRBV4-2 and TRBJ2-1; TRBD1 agrees at 7 bases. The CDR3 totals 17 residues. V lost 0 bases and J lost 0; bases outside the gene matches: 5. Germline V gene sequence: CDR1 LGHNA, CDR2 YNFKEQ.

Many counts were recorded for this clonotype. The rearrangement links TRBV7-9 to TRBJ2-3; maybe TRBD2 (6 bases). Germline assignment: CDR1 SEHNR and CDR2 FQNEAQ (reference sequence). CDR3 size: 13 residues. The V and J ends lost 2 bases and 8 bases respectively, with 11 bases between them. In DNA form, the CDR3 reads TGTGCCAGCAGCTTAACAGGAGGGTCTACGCAGTATTTT. It specifies CASSLTGGSTQYF.

This clonotype was detected many times. The chain joins TRBV7-2 to TRBJ2-7, with D possibly being TRBD2 (5 bases). Germline V gives CDR1 SGHTA, CDR2 FQGNSA. V lost 4 bases and J 2 bases, leaving 12 bases between the germline ends. CDR3 size: 14 residues. Here the CDR3 reads CASSSYGVTYEQYF. DNA for the CDR3: TGTGCCAGCAGCTCCTACGGGGTAACCTACGAGCAGTACTTC.

Only a few counts were recorded for this clonotype. The V gene is TRBV6-6, the J gene TRBJ2-2; 9 bases match TRBD1. Losses at the gene ends were 6 bases for V and 7 bases for J; bases not matched to a gene: 15. Germline V gene data show CDR1 as MNHNY and CDR2 as SVGAGI (reference sequence). The CDR3 covers 17 residues. This CDR3 reads CASRYPELTGGGGELFF. The DNA of the CDR3 is TGTGCCAGCAGATACCCCGAACTAACAGGGGGCGGCGGGGAGCTGTTTTTT.

This clonotype was recorded at least ten times. This rearrangement joins TRBV11-1 to TRBJ2-5, with TRBD1 matching over 9 bases. The CDR3 runs to 16 residues. Germline CDR1 reads SGHAT; CDR2 reads FQDESV (reference sequence). With 4 bases clipped from V and 2 bases from J, the junction kept 8 bases outside the gene matches. The CDR3 region is CASSWSGTGRQETQYF. Written as DNA, the CDR3 is TGTGCCAGCAGCTGGAGCGGGACAGGGCGTCAAGAGACCCAGTACTTC.

This clonotype was detected many times. This chain joins TRBV7-9 and TRBJ2-5; TRBD2 matches 13 bases. V gave up 5 bases and J gave up 1 base; unmatched junction bases: 7. The CDR3 contains 17 residues. Germline values: CDR1 SEHNR, CDR2 FQNEAQ (reference sequence). Written as DNA, the CDR3 is TGTGCCAGCAGCCCCCTTTGGACTAGCGGGGGCCAAGAGACCCAGTACTTC. Encoded protein: CASSPLWTSGGQETQYF.

The V gene is TRBV2, the J gene TRBJ2-7; no firm D call. Trimming removed 3 bases from V and 6 bases from J, with 12 bases in between. The CDR3 runs to 13 residues. In germline, CDR1 is SNHLY, CDR2 FYNNEI. CDR3 DNA: TGTGCCAGCAGTGAGAACAGTTTTAGCGAGCAGTACTTC. Residues: CASSENSFSEQYF.

The chain recombines TRBV5-6 with TRBJ2-3; D perhaps matches TRBD2 (5 bases). V was trimmed by 0 bases and J by 0 bases, leaving 8 bases between them. This CDR3 has 15 amino acids. Germline V lookup: CDR1 SGHDT, CDR2 YYEEEE. In DNA, the CDR3 is TGTGCCAGCAGCTTGGATCCGGGAAGCACAGATACGCAGTATTTT. This gives the protein CASSLDPGSTDTQYF. The entire variable domain, with the rest obtained from reference TRBV5-6 and TRBJ2-3, is as follows: DAGVTQSPTHLIKTRGQQVTLRCSPKSGHDTVSWYQQALGQGPQFIFQYYEEEERQRGNFPDRFSGHQFPNYSSELNVNALLLGDSALYLCASSLDPGSTDTQYFGPGTRLTVL.

The chain uses TRBV5-1 and TRBJ2-1; 7 positions agree with TRBD1. CDR1 is SGHRS, CDR2 YFSETQ, per germline. Trimming at V came to 4 bases and at J to 8 bases, leaving 9 bases not matched to a gene. The CDR3 runs 14 residues. CDR3 DNA sequence: TGCGCCAGCAGCACGGGACAGACCGGCGATGAGCAGTTCTTC. This translates into CASSTGQTGDEQFF.

This clonotype was counted only a few times. The rearrangement joins TRBV12-3 or TRBV12-4 to TRBJ1-1; no firm D call. V was trimmed by 10 bases and J by 4 bases, leaving 16 bases between them. The length of the CDR3 is 13 residues. DNA of the CDR3: TGTGCCATCATGGGCCTGGACTTCACTGAAGCTTTCTTT. Its protein product is CAIMGLDFTEAFF.

The chain carries TRBV2 and TRBJ2-4, with TRBD1 matching over 7 bases. V lost 6 bases and J lost 9; bases outside the gene matches: 14. The CDR3 covers 15 residues. Germline CDR1 SNHLY, CDR2 FYNNEI. The CDR3 bases are TGTGCCAGCAGCCTTCAGGACAGGTCCGGTGGCATTCAGTACTTC. It encodes CASSLQDRSGGIQYF.

This chain joins TRBV29-1 and TRBJ2-1; D remains ambiguous. Germline lookup yields CDR1 SQVTM and CDR2 ANQGSEA. With 3 bases removed from V and 1 base from J, the gap between germline ends came to 1 base. The CDR3 has 11 residues. CDR3 DNA: TGCAGCGTTGATTCCTACAATGAGCAGTTCTTC. It specifies CSVDSYNEQFF.

The chain uses TRBV5-6 and TRBJ1-5; D perhaps matches TRBD1 (6 bases). Germline values: CDR1 SGHDT, CDR2 YYEEEE. The CDR3 extends over 16 amino acids. The germline V and J ends were trimmed by 4 bases and 3 bases, with 17 bases remaining between them. Here the CDR3 reads CASSNIKTGLNQPQHF. Written as DNA, the CDR3 is TGTGCCAGCAGCAACATAAAGACAGGACTCAATCAGCCCCAGCATTTT. Based on the CDR3 plus reference TRBV5-6 and TRBJ1-5, the full variable domain is DAGVTQSPTHLIKTRGQQVTLRCSPKSGHDTVSWYQQALGQGPQFIFQYYEEEERQRGNFPDRFSGHQFPNYSSELNVNALLLGDSALYLCASSNIKTGLNQPQHFGDGTRLSIL.

In this sample, this clonotype turned up a few times. This chain joins TRBV5-1 and TRBJ2-7; weak D call: TRBD1 (6 bases). The CDR3 contains 15 residues. Germline CDR1 and CDR2: SGHRS and YFSETQ. The germline V and J ends were trimmed by 2 bases and 0 bases, with 12 bases remaining between them. CDR3 sequence reads: CASSFGQRPSYEQYF. As DNA, the CDR3 is TGCGCCAGCAGCTTTGGACAGCGACCCTCCTACGAGCAGTACTTC.

The chain links TRBV6-5 to TRBJ2-3, with D possibly matching TRBD2 (7 bases). Trimming removed 2 bases from V and 7 bases from J, with 10 bases in between. Germline values: CDR1 MNHEY, CDR2 SVGAGI. CDR3 length: 13 amino acids. This chain's CDR3 is CASSYRGANTQYF. The CDR3 region has the DNA TGTGCCAGCAGTTACCGGGGGGCGAATACGCAGTATTTT.

V is TRBV30 and J is TRBJ1-2, with TRBD1 identical over 9 bases. This CDR3 has 17 amino acids. Germline values: CDR1 GTSNPN, CDR2 SVGIG (reference sequence). The V and J ends lost 3 bases and 4 bases, in that order; junction bases with no gene match: 15. DNA of the CDR3: TGTGCCTGGAGAAAACCCCATACACAGGGGGCGAGCTATGGCTACACCTTC. It codes for CAWRKPHTQGASYGYTF.